One and the same sample provided the 8 T cell receptor beta chains below, sequenced in a study of T cells after yellow fever vaccination. MiXCR, run by TCRdb on the 5' RACE reads, gives a single entry per CDR3 protein. The table lists 400,000 or so distinct CDR3 sequences, roughly 6.1% of them singletons. The sequences come from PBMCs, collected 5 days after the yellow fever booster vaccination. These receptors were obtained from a young man who received the YFV17D yellow fever vaccine.

This clonotype was seen repeatedly, ten times or more. This chain uses TRBV12-3 or TRBV12-4 with TRBJ1-1; D is unclear. The CDR3 runs 14 residues. V lost 6 bases to trimming and J lost 1 base, with 12 bases between them. The CDR3 here is CASRIGSRNTEAFF. CDR3 sequence (DNA): TGTGCCAGCAGAATTGGGTCCAGGAACACTGAAGCTTTCTTT.

In its sample, this clonotype was seen a few times. The chain combines TRBV6-1 with TRBJ2-7; the D call may be TRBD1 or TRBD2 (5 bases each). The CDR3 covers 12 residues. Germline values: CDR1 MNHNS, CDR2 SASEGT. Trimming cost V 4 bases and J 9 bases, with 13 bases left between them. The CDR3 DNA reads as TGTGCCAGCAGTGTGAGCTCGAGGGGGCAGTACTTC. Translating it yields CASSVSSRGQYF.

This clonotype was seen once. The chain couples TRBV4-1 to TRBJ2-7; TRBD1 matches 10 bases. Trimming cost V 1 base and J 12 bases; bases outside gene matches: 12. The length of the CDR3 is 15 residues. The germline CDR1 and CDR2 sequences are MGHRA and YSYEKL. This CDR3 is CASSQAGDRGRVWYF. The DNA of the CDR3 is TGCGCCAGCAGCCAAGCGGGGGACAGGGGTCGCGTTTGGTACTTC.

This clonotype occurred a few times. This chain links TRBV6-6 with TRBJ2-5; D is undetermined. V was shortened by 3 bases and J by 5 bases, with 10 bases between the two germline ends. The CDR3 is 13 residues long. CDR1 and CDR2 (germline): MNHNY, SVGAGI (reference sequence). DNA of the CDR3: TGTGCCAGCAGTTATTTTGGGTCGGAGACCCAGTACTTC. This encodes CASSYFGSETQYF.

This clonotype has more than one count but fewer than ten. This rearrangement joins TRBV11-2 to TRBJ2-3, with 7 bases that match TRBD1. CDR1 is SGHAT and CDR2 is FQNNGV in the germline V gene. This CDR3 comprises 15 residues. V dropped 1 base and J dropped 2; count of bases not matched to a gene: 3. This CDR3 reads CASSLGGQITDTQYF. The CDR3 bases are TGTGCCAGCAGCTTAGGGGGACAGATCACAGATACGCAGTATTTT. Combining the CDR3 with reference TRBV11-2 and TRBJ2-3 gives the whole variable domain EAGVAQSPRYKIIEKRQSVAFWCNPISGHATLYWYQQILGQGPKLLIQFQNNGVVDDSQLPKDRFSAERLKGVDSTLKIQPAKLEDSAVYLCASSLGGQITDTQYFGPGTRLTVL.

The table lists this clonotype with a few counts. This chain links TRBV29-1 with TRBJ2-2, with 14 bases matching TRBD2. The CDR3 has 18 amino acids. The trim removed 5 bases at V and 5 bases at J, leaving 13 bases unmatched. Germline V lookup: CDR1 SQVTM, CDR2 ANQGSEA. The CDR3 DNA sequence: TGCAGCGTTACTCTCCCGGGACTAGCGGGAGAGTGGACCGGGGAGCTGTTTTTT. Residues: CSVTLPGLAGEWTGELFF.

The CDR3 bases are TGTGCCAGCAGCTTCGGGCAGCCGCAAGAGACCCAGTACTTC. Translation gives CASSFGQPQETQYF. The chain carries TRBV7-9 and TRBJ2-5, with D hard to call. Deletions cut 3 bases from V and 2 bases from J, with 10 bases between. The CDR3 runs to 14 residues. Germline lookup yields CDR1 SEHNR and CDR2 FQNEAQ (reference sequence). Together with reference TRBV7-9 and TRBJ2-5, the CDR3 gives the full variable domain: DTGVSQNPRHKITKRGQNVTFRCDPISEHNRLYWYRQTLGQGPEFLTYFQNEAQLEKSRLLSDRFSAERPKGSFSTLEIQRTEQGDSAMYLCASSFGQPQETQYFGPGTRLLVL.

This clonotype was detected only a few times. This rearrangement joins TRBV18 to TRBJ2-7; no firm D call. The CDR3 is 12 residues long. CDR1 is KGHSH and CDR2 is LQKENI in the germline V gene. V gave up 3 bases and J gave up 5 bases, with 8 bases separating them. The CDR3, as DNA: TGTGCCAGCTCACCGGTGGGTGACGAGCAGTACTTC. Amino acid sequence: CASSPVGDEQYF.